There are many counts of the clone carrying this TCR beta chain. Its specificity is unknown. This sample was included in a study of T cells after yellow fever vaccination. Study summary: Low-cell-number fractions underwent preparation using SMART-Seq v4 Ultra Low Input. Study-level findings and limits: Across the CD4 and CD8 compartments, a small share of clonotypes was present in both. Weaker, the secondary response peaked sooner, at day 5 versus 15.

CDR3 length equals 17 residues. Germline V lookup: CDR1 SGHAT, CDR2 FQNNGV. Trimming pared 3 bases from V and 1 base from J, leaving 17 bases between. TCRdb reprocessed the 5' RACE reads with MiXCR, giving one entry per CDR3 protein. The table includes about 250,000 distinct CDR3 sequences, 3.6% detected once. The V call is TRBV11-2, the J call TRBJ2-3; D not certain. The receptor was isolated from a young man who received the YFV17D yellow fever vaccine. Sequenced here: PBMCs, sampled 15 days after the yellow fever booster vaccination. Written as DNA, the CDR3 is TGTGCCAGCAGCTTGATTTCGAGCTATCTCGGCACAGATACGCAGTATTTT. This codes for CASSLISSYLGTDTQYF.